The 5 T cell receptor beta chains in this list originate from one sample, sequenced in a study of control samples from healthy donors and cancer patients. The method was immunoSEQ multiplex PCR; TCRdb's version includes in-frame clones alone and lacks a portion of them. The data show about 140,000 clones, around 94% seen once. The material sequenced was blood. Receptor source: a man in his forties or fifties in good health.

The V and J genes are TRBV6-1 and TRBJ1-6; D is unclear. The germline CDR1 and CDR2 sequences are MNHNS and SASEGT. Trimming removed 0 bases from V and 9 bases from J, with 6 bases in between. CDR3 size: 13 residues. CDR3 region: CASSEATTSPLHF. CDR3 nucleotide sequence: TGTGCCAGCAGTGAAGCAACCACTTCACCCCTCCACTTT.

This chain links TRBV6-5 with TRBJ1-1; D gene ambiguous. Per the germline V gene, CDR1 is MNHEY and CDR2 is SVGAGI. The CDR3 has 13 residues. V gave up 1 base and J gave up 2 bases, with 5 bases separating them. CDR3: CASSYLGNTEAFF. In nucleotides, the CDR3 is TGTGCCAGCAGTTACTTGGGTAACACTGAAGCTTTCTTT.

V and J are TRBV18 and TRBJ2-6; D is uncertain. The CDR3 length is 15 residues. Germline CDR1 and CDR2: KGHSH and LQKENI. V lost 1 base, J lost 1 base, and 5 bases lay in between. CDR3 nucleotide sequence: TGTGCCAGCTCACCACAGGGTTCTGGGGCCAACGTCCTGACTTTC. This sequence encodes CASSPQGSGANVLTF.

The gene calls are TRBV2 and TRBJ1-1; D remains unclear. This CDR3 region has 12 residues. CDR1 and CDR2 (germline): SNHLY, FYNNEI. Between the trimmed V and J ends, which lost 6 bases and 10 bases, there was a span of 15 bases. The CDR3 spells CASRVGSEGAFF. CDR3 DNA sequence: TGTGCCAGCAGAGTGGGGTCGGAGGGAGCTTTCTTT.

V usage is TRBV5-1 and J usage is TRBJ2-6; TRBD1 agrees at 8 bases. The germline V gene has CDR1 SGHRS and CDR2 YFSETQ. The CDR3 is made up of 18 amino acids. V was clipped by 4 bases and J by 4 bases; unmatched bases: 13. In nucleotides, the CDR3 is TGCGCCAGCAGCAGAACCCGGACAGGGCTTTTGGGGGCCAACGTCCTGACTTTC. This sequence encodes CASSRTRTGLLGANVLTF. Together with reference TRBV5-1 and TRBJ2-6, the CDR3 gives the full variable domain: KAGVTQTPRYLIKTRGQQVTLSCSPISGHRSVSWYQQTPGQGLQFLFEYFSETQRNKGNFPGRFSGRQFSNSRSEMNVSTLELGDSALYLCASSRTRTGLLGANVLTFGAGSRLTVL.